Following are 10 T cell receptor beta chains from one sample sequenced in a study of T cells expressing NK-cell markers. TCRdb derives one entry per CDR3 protein from the 5' RACE reads, leaving out DNA. The table lists fewer than 200,000 distinct CDR3 sequences, with around 18% in the top ten. The sequenced sample was blood T cells: a sorted CD56 or NKG2C T cell subset, CD4+ or CD8+ T cells, or bulk PBMC T cells (not recorded which). Every receptor here comes from a woman between 18 and 70 years old in good health.

The chain has TRBV29-1 and TRBJ1-3; TCRdb's assignment of TRBD1 cannot be checked, as there is no DNA. CDR1 and CDR2 (germline): SQVTM, ANQGSEA. This CDR3 contains 13 residues. CDR3 protein: CSVEDRAKNTIYF.

The CDR3: CASSLSLATYNEQFF. This chain links TRBV5-5 with TRBJ2-1; TCRdb's D call of TRBD2 is untestable without DNA. The CDR3 has 15 amino acids. Germline lookup yields CDR1 SGHKS and CDR2 YYEKEE (reference sequence).

CDR3: CASSHESLYGYTF. The chain recombines TRBV3-1 with TRBJ1-2. In germline, CDR1 is LGHDT, CDR2 YNNKEL (reference sequence). The CDR3 totals 13 residues. The entire variable domain, with the rest obtained from reference TRBV3-1 and TRBJ1-2, is as follows: DTAVSQTPKYLVTQMGNDKSIKCEQNLGHDTMYWYKQDSKKFLKIMFSYNNKELIINETVPNRFSPKSPDKAHLNLHINSLELGDSAVYFCASSHESLYGYTFGSGTRLTVV.

The chain has TRBV2 and TRBJ1-5. The CDR3 contains 13 residues. Germline CDR1 SNHLY, CDR2 FYNNEI. The CDR3 loop is CASSDSFNQPQHF.

J is TRBJ2-1 and V is TRBV7-2; TCRdb lists TRBD2, though no DNA is available to test this call. The CDR3 sequence is 16 residues long. Germline V gene sequence: CDR1 SGHTA, CDR2 FQGNSA. The CDR3 here is CASSSGTSGIMNEQFF.

The CDR3 is CASSWVPWDSPLHF. The chain links TRBV3-1 to TRBJ1-6; TCRdb names TRBD1, which stays unverified in the absence of DNA. This CDR3 contains 14 residues. Germline CDR1 LGHDT, CDR2 YNNKEL (reference sequence).

The V and J genes are TRBV29-1 and TRBJ2-1; the TCRdb call, TRBD1, lacks DNA for checking. CDR3 length: 14 amino acids. Per the germline V gene, CDR1 is SQVTM and CDR2 is ANQGSEA. CDR3 residues: CSVEDSPQSNEQFF.

The genes are TRBV5-1 and TRBJ2-7. The CDR3 contains 12 residues. Germline V gene data show CDR1 as SGHRS and CDR2 as YFSETQ. The CDR3 protein is CASSPTNYEQYF.

This chain joins TRBV29-1 and TRBJ2-3; as DNA is missing, the TRBD1 call by TCRdb cannot be tested. CDR1 SQVTM and CDR2 ANQGSEA come from the germline V gene. The CDR3 covers 14 residues. CDR3 loop: CSVAGTGGVDTQYF.

This chain links TRBV5-4 with TRBJ1-5; checking the TCRdb D call of TRBD1 is not possible without DNA. This CDR3 has 19 amino acids. Per germline, CDR1 SGHNT and CDR2 YYREEE (reference sequence). Here the CDR3 reads CASSLYPGPRQSSNQPQHF.